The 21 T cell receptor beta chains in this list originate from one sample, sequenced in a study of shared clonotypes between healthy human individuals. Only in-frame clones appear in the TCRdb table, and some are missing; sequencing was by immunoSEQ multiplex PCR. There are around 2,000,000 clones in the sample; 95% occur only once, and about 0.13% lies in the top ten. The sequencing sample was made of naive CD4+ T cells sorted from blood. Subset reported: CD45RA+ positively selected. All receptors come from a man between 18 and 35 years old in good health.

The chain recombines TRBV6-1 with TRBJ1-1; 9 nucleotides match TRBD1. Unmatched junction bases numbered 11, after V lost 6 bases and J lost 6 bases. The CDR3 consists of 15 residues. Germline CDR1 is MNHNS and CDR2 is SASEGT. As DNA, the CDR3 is TGTGCCAGCAGCCTGCAACAGGGGGCCAAGGCTGAAGCTTTCTTT. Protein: CASSLQQGAKAEAFF.

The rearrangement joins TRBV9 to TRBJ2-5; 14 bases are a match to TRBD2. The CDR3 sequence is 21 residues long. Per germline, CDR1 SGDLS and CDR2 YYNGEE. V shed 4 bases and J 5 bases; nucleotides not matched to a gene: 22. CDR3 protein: CASSNPPRRPGLAGEGETQYF. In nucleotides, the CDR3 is TGTGCCAGCAGCAACCCCCCCCGTAGACCGGGACTAGCGGGAGAGGGGGAGACCCAGTACTTC.

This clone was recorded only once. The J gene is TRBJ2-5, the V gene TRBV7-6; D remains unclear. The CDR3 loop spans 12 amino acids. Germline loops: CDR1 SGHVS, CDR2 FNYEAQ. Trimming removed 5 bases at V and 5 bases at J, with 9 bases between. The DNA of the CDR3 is TGTGCCAGCAGCCCCAACGGCGAGACCCAGTACTTC. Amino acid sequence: CASSPNGETQYF. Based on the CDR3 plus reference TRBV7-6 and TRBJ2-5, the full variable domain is GAGVSQSPRYKVTKRGQDVALRCDPISGHVSLYWYRQALGQGPEFLTYFNYEAQQDKSGLPNDRFSAERPEGSISTLTIQRTEQRDSAMYRCASSPNGETQYFGPGTRLLVL.

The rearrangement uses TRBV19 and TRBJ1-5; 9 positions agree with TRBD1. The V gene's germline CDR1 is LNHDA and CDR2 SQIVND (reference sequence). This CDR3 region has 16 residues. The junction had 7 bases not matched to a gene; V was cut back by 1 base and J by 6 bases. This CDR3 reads CASSIVGTGSGQPQHF. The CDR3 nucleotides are TGTGCCAGTAGTATAGTCGGGACAGGGTCTGGTCAGCCCCAGCATTTT.

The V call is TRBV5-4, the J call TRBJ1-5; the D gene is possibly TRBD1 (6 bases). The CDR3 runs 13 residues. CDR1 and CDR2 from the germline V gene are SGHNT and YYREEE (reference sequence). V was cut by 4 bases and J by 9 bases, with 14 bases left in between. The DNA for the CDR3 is TGTGCCAGCAGCCCCTCACAGGGAGGGCCCCAGCATTTT. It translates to CASSPSQGGPQHF.

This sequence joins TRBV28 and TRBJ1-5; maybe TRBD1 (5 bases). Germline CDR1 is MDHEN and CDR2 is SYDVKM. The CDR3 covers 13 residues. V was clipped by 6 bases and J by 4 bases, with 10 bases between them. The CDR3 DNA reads TGTGCCAGCAGACCCGAGGGGAATCAGCCCCAGCATTTT. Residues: CASRPEGNQPQHF. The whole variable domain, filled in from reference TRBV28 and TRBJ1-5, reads DVKVTQSSRYLVKRTGEKVFLECVQDMDHENMFWYRQDPGLGLRLIYFSYDVKMKEKGDIPEGYSVSREKKERFSLILESASTNQTSMYLCASRPEGNQPQHFGDGTRLSIL.

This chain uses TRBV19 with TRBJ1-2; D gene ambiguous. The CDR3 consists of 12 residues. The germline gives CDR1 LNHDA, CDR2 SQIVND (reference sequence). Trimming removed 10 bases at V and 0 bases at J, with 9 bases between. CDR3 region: CATRTANYGYTF. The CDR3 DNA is TGTGCCACCAGGACGGCTAACTATGGCTACACCTTC.

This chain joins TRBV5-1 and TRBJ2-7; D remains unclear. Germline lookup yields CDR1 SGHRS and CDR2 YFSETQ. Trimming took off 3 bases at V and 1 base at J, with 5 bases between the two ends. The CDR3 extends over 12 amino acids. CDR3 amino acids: CASSSESYEQYF. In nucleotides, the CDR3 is TGCGCCAGCAGCTCAGAGTCCTACGAGCAGTACTTC.

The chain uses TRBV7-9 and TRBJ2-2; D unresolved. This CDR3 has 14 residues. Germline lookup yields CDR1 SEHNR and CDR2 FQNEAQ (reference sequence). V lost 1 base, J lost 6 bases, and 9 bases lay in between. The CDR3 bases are TGTGCCAGCAGCTTAGAAGGGCAACCCGGGGAGCTGTTTTTT. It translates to CASSLEGQPGELFF.

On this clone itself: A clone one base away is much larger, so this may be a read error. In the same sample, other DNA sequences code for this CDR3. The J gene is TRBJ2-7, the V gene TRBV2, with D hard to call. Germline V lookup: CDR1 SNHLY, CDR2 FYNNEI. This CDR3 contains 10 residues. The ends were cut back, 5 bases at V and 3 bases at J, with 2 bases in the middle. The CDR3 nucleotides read TGTGCCAGCAGTATCTACGAGCAGTACTTC. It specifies CASSIYEQYF.

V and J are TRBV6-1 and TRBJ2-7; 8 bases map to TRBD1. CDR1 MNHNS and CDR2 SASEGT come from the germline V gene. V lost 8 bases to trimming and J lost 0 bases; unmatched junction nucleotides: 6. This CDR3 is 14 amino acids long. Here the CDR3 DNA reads TGTGCCAGCGGCCGGGACAGGAGCTCCTACGAGCAGTACTTC. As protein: CASGRDRSSYEQYF.

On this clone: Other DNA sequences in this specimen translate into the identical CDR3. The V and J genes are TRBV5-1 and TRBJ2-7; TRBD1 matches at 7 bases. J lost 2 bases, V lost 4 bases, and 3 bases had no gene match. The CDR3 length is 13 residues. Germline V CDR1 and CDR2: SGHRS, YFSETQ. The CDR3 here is CASSRGTAYEQYF. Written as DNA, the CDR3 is TGCGCCAGCAGCAGGGGGACAGCCTACGAGCAGTACTTC.

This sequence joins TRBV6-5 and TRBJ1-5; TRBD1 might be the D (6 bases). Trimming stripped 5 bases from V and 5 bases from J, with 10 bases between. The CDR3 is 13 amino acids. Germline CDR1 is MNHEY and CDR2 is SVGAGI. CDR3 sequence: CASSRTAYQPQHF. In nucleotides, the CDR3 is TGTGCCAGCAGTCGGACAGCCTATCAGCCCCAGCATTTT.

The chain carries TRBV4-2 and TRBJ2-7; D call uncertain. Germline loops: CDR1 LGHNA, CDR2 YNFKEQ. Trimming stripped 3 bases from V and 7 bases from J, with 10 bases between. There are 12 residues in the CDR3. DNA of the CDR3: TGTGCCAGCAGCCACCCCTCTCGTGAGCAGTACTTC. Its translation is CASSHPSREQYF.

The CDR3 reads CASSLGGRDEQYF. The CDR3 region has the DNA TGTGCCAGCAGTTTGGGGGGACGGGACGAGCAGTACTTC. This chain links TRBV28 with TRBJ2-7, with D maybe TRBD2 (6 bases). Trimming left V 3 bases short and J 5 bases short, with 11 bases between. Germline values: CDR1 MDHEN, CDR2 SYDVKM. The CDR3 runs to 13 residues.

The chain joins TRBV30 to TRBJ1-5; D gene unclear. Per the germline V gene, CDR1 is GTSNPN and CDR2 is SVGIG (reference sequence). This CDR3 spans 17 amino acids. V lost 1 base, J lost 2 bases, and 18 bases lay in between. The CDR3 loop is CAWSALQVVPGNQPQHF. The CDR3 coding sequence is TGTGCCTGGAGTGCCCTCCAGGTCGTACCTGGCAATCAGCCCCAGCATTTT.

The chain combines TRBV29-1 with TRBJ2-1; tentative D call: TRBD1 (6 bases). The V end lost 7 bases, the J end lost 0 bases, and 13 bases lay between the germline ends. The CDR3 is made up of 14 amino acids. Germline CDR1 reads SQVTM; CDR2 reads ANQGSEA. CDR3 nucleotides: TGCAGCGCCGAGAGGGGGAGCTCCTACAATGAGCAGTTCTTC. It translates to CSAERGSSYNEQFF.

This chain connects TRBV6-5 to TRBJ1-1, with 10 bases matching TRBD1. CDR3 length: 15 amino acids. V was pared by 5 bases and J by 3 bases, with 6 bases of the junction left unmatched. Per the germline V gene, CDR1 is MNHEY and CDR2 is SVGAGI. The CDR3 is CASSTRDRGDTEAFF. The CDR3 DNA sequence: TGTGCCAGCAGTACTAGGGACAGGGGAGACACTGAAGCTTTCTTT.

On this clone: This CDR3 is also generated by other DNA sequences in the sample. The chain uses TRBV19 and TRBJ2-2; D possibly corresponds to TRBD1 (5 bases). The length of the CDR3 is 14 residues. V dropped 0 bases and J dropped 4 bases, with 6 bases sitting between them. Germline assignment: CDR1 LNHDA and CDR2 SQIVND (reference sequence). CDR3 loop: CASSIEQGTGELFF. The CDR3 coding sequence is TGTGCCAGTAGTATAGAGCAGGGCACCGGGGAGCTGTTTTTT.

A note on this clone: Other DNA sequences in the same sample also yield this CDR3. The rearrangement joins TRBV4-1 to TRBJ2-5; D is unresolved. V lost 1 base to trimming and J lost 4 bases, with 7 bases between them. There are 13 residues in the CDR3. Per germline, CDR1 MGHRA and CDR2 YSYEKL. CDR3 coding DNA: TGCGCCAGCAGCCAAGTATTAAGAGAGACCCAGTACTTC. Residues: CASSQVLRETQYF.

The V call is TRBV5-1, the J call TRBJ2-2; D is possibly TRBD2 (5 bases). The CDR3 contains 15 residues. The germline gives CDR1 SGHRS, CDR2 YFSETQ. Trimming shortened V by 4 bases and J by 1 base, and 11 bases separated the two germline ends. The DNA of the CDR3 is TGCGCCAGCAGCCCGGACTCACGGAACACCGGGGAGCTGTTTTTT. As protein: CASSPDSRNTGELFF.